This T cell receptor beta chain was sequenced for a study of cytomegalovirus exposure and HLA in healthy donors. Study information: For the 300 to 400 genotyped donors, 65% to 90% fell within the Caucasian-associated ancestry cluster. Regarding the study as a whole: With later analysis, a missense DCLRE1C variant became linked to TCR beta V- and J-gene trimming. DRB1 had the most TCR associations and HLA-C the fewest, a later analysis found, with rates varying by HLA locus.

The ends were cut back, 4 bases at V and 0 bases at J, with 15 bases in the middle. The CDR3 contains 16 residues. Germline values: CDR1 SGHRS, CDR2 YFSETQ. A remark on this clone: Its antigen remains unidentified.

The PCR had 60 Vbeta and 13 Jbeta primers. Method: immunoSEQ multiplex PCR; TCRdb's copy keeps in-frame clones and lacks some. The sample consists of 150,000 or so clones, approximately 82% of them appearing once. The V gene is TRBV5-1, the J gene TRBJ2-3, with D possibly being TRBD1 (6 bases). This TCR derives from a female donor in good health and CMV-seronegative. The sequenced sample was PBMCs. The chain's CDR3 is CASSREYRESTDTQYF. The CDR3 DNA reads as TGCGCCAGCAGCCGGGAATACAGGGAAAGCACAGATACGCAGTATTTT. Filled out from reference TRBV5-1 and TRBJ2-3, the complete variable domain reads KAGVTQTPRYLIKTRGQQVTLSCSPISGHRSVSWYQQTPGQGLQFLFEYFSETQRNKGNFPGRFSGRQFSNSRSEMNVSTLELGDSALYLCASSREYRESTDTQYFGPGTRLTVL.